The clone carrying this T cell receptor (beta chain) qualifies as medium-sized. Its antigen is unknown. The data were obtained in a study of metastatic and nonmetastatic thyroid tumors. About the study: Repertoire comparison spanned blood and tumor or nodule tissue of malignant and benign thyroid patients. Study-wide results and limits: According to reports, the diversity of TCR beta was significantly higher in malignant thyroid tumors than in benign nodules, and this held in both blood and tumor samples.

Thyroid surgery was preceded by no treatment in any patient. Authors' methods: The study built a papillary thyroid cancer distant-metastasis classifier from CDR3 differences across clinicopathological groups. MiXCR re-clonotyped the PCR reads for TCRdb. TCRdb's processing, not the authors', yielded these V and J calls. This table has around 26,000 clones, around an eighth appearing once. The sample was blood. The clonotype was recovered from a female donor with papillary thyroid cancer or a benign thyroid nodule (not recorded which). Some clones in this sample may be carry-over from other donors' samples.

The CDR3: CASFEAAYEQYF. The CDR3 DNA sequence: TGTGCCAGCTTTGAGGCGGCCTACGAGCAGTACTTC. The chain couples TRBV2 to TRBJ2-7; D ambiguous. V was trimmed by 8 bases and J by 2 bases, leaving 10 bases between them. CDR3 length equals 12 residues. CDR1 is SNHLY, CDR2 FYNNEI, per germline.